This TCR beta chain was captured in a study of cytomegalovirus exposure and HLA in healthy donors. Whole-study findings and limits: Most TCR sequences showed up rarely, but some public TCRs showed up in many donors.

As for this clone: Its antigen is not identified.

The primer mix had 60 Vbeta and 13 Jbeta primers. The method was immunoSEQ multiplex PCR; TCRdb's version includes in-frame clones alone and lacks a portion of them. The sample yields around 170,000 clones, over 70% seen once. Participants comprised healthy donors of bone marrow. Input material: PBMCs. This clonotype was obtained from a woman aged 45-59 years in good health and CMV-seropositive.

The chain's CDR3 is CASRPRTGGFTEAFF. CDR3 DNA: TGTGCCAGTAGACCCCGGACAGGGGGCTTCACTGAAGCTTTCTTT. This chain joins TRBV19 and TRBJ1-1; 11 bases line up with TRBD1. V lost 6 bases, J lost 4 bases, and 7 bases stayed unmatched. Germline V CDR1 and CDR2: LNHDA, SQIVND (reference sequence). This CDR3 contains 15 residues.